The 18 T cell receptor beta chains below were found in one sample sequenced in a study of cytotoxic CD8 clonotypes in ibrutinib-treated CLL. Here immunoSEQ multiplex PCR was the method, and the copy in TCRdb shows in-frame clones only, minus some. The sample contains around 70,000 clones, about nine tenths of which appear only once. The starting material was PBMCs, obtained after 12 months of ibrutinib treatment. These receptors were collected from a human donor with chronic lymphocytic leukemia.

The chain joins TRBV7-3 to TRBJ2-2; D may correspond to TRBD1 or TRBD2 (5 bases each). Between the trimmed V and J ends, which lost 8 bases and 0 bases, there was a span of 7 bases. CDR1 and CDR2 (germline): SGHTA, FQGTGA. This CDR3 spans 13 amino acids. The CDR3: CASGTSNTGELFF. The CDR3 DNA sequence: TGTGCCAGCGGGACCTCGAACACCGGGGAGCTGTTTTTT.

The rearrangement links TRBV7-3 to TRBJ2-6; TRBD2 aligns across 12 bases. V gave up 2 bases and J gave up 0 bases; unmatched junction bases: 2. Germline lookup yields CDR1 SGHTA and CDR2 FQGTGA. CDR3 size: 18 residues. In DNA form, the CDR3 reads TGTGCCAGCAGCTTAGGGACTAGCGGGTCCTCTGGGGCCAACGTCCTGACTTTC. It translates to CASSLGTSGSSGANVLTF.

The V and J genes are TRBV19 and TRBJ1-3; D ambiguous. Trimming stripped 5 bases from V and 1 base from J, with 12 bases between. The CDR3 has 15 amino acids. The germline gives CDR1 LNHDA, CDR2 SQIVND (reference sequence). Here the CDR3 DNA reads TGTGCCAGTAGTTCCCAGGACGGTTCTGGAAACACCATATATTTT. Protein: CASSSQDGSGNTIYF. The variable domain in full, with the rest retrieved from reference TRBV19 and TRBJ1-3, is DGGITQSPKYLFRKEGQNVTLSCEQNLNHDAMYWYRQDPGQGLRLIYYSQIVNDFQKGDIAEGYSVSREKKESFPLTVTSAQKNPTAFYLCASSSQDGSGNTIYFGEGSWLTVV.

This sequence joins TRBV5-1 and TRBJ2-7; D unclear. The V end was cut by 4 bases, the J end by 3 bases, with 11 bases between. The CDR3 runs 13 residues. CDR1 and CDR2 (germline): SGHRS, YFSETQ. CDR3: CASSEKRSYEQYF. For the CDR3, the DNA is TGCGCCAGCAGCGAAAAGAGAAGCTACGAGCAGTACTTC.

The gene calls are TRBV7-2 and TRBJ2-1; D is possibly TRBD1 (6 bases). CDR1 and CDR2 (germline): SGHTA, FQGNSA. This CDR3 has 16 residues. Trimming removed 5 bases at V and 3 bases at J, with 17 bases between. Here the CDR3 reads CASSAPGQIIYNEQFF. In DNA, the CDR3 is TGTGCCAGCAGCGCCCCCGGACAGATAATCTACAATGAGCAGTTCTTC.

The V and J genes are TRBV4-1 and TRBJ1-6; D remains ambiguous. Per the germline V gene, CDR1 is MGHRA and CDR2 is YSYEKL. The length of the CDR3 is 15 residues. The V end lost 0 bases, the J end lost 9 bases, and 12 bases lay between the germline ends. The CDR3 protein is CASSQDWGGSSPLHF. CDR3 in DNA: TGCGCCAGCAGCCAAGACTGGGGAGGGAGTTCACCCCTCCACTTT.

The chain is built from TRBV7-2 and TRBJ1-1, with D perhaps TRBD1 (6 bases). The CDR3 sequence is 13 residues long. The V gene's germline CDR1 is SGHTA and CDR2 FQGNSA. Trimming took off 4 bases at V and 2 bases at J, with 8 bases between the two ends. In nucleotides, the CDR3 is TGTGCCAGCAGCTGGGACATAAACACTGAAGCTTTCTTT. It codes for CASSWDINTEAFF.

J is TRBJ2-3 and V is TRBV7-6; 7 nucleotides line up with TRBD2. This CDR3 is built from 16 residues. The V gene's germline CDR1 is SGHVS and CDR2 FNYEAQ. J gave up 1 base and V 3 bases, and 7 bases lay outside the gene matches. This chain's CDR3 is CASSFHWGGGTDTQYF. CDR3 sequence (DNA): TGTGCCAGCAGCTTCCACTGGGGGGGTGGCACAGATACGCAGTATTTT.

The chain uses TRBV7-9 and TRBJ2-1; 7 bases line up with TRBD2. The CDR3 spans 19 residues. The germline V gene encodes CDR1 SEHNR and CDR2 FQNEAQ (reference sequence). Losses at the gene ends were 5 bases for V and 0 bases for J; bases not matched to a gene: 16. The DNA of the CDR3 is TGTGCCAGCAGCGGGAGGGACTCCCGCTCGGAGAGCTCCTACAATGAGCAGTTCTTC. Protein product: CASSGRDSRSESSYNEQFF.

CDR3 sequence reads: CASSDGGQKLFF. CDR3 coding DNA: TGTGCCAGCAGTGACGGAGGGCAAAAACTGTTTTTT. This sequence joins TRBV6-4 and TRBJ1-4; D gene uncertain. CDR1 and CDR2 (germline): MRHNA, SNTAGT. Between the trimmed V and J ends, which lost 2 bases and 9 bases, there was a span of 7 bases. The CDR3 sequence is 12 residues long.

The sample holds a few counts of this clone. The V gene is TRBV12-5, the J gene TRBJ1-1; D is unclear. CDR1 and CDR2 (germline): LGHNT, FRNRAP. The ends were cut back, 0 bases at V and 2 bases at J, with 10 bases in the middle. The CDR3 has 15 amino acids. The CDR3, as DNA: TGTGCTAGTGGTTTGGTACAGTGGGGAAACACTGAAGCTTTCTTT. This sequence encodes CASGLVQWGNTEAFF.

This clone came up once. The chain couples TRBV9 to TRBJ2-6, with D uncertain. Germline lookup yields CDR1 SGDLS and CDR2 YYNGEE. The V end was cut by 0 bases, the J end by 1 base, with 8 bases between. The CDR3 has 16 residues. The chain's CDR3 is CASSVVRASGANVLTF. CDR3 in DNA: TGTGCCAGCAGCGTAGTAAGGGCTTCTGGGGCCAACGTCCTGACTTTC.

This chain uses TRBV28 with TRBJ2-7, with 10 bases identical to TRBD1. The CDR3 has 14 residues. V was pared by 2 bases and J by 9 bases, with 7 bases of the junction left unmatched. Germline CDR1 reads MDHEN; CDR2 reads SYDVKM. CDR3 DNA: TGTGCCAGCAGTTTAAGGGACAGGGGTTCCGGGCAGTACTTC. Protein product: CASSLRDRGSGQYF.

The rearrangement links TRBV27 to TRBJ2-3; the D gene is possibly TRBD2 (5 bases). CDR1 is MNHEY, CDR2 SMNVEV, per germline (reference sequence). V was cut by 9 bases and J by 6 bases, with 13 bases left in between. This CDR3 comprises 12 residues. The CDR3 loop reads CASGPGWDTQYF. The CDR3 DNA reads TGTGCCAGTGGTCCGGGATGGGATACGCAGTATTTT.

The chain links TRBV21-1 to TRBJ2-7; the table's D call, TRBD2, has no DNA check behind it. TRBV21-1 is termed a pseudogene. There are 12 residues in the CDR3. CDR3 residues: CASPCGGYEQYF. The CDR3 DNA reads as TGTGCCAGCCCCTGCGGGGGCTACGAGCAGTACTTC.

The CDR3 bases are TGTGCCAGCAGTGATGGAAACCTAAATGAAAAACTGTTTTTT. Translation: CASSDGNLNEKLFF. The chain uses TRBV2 and TRBJ1-4, with D hard to call. CDR3 size: 14 residues. Trimming took off 3 bases at V and 5 bases at J, with 10 bases between the two ends. In germline, CDR1 is SNHLY, CDR2 FYNNEI.

The chain employs TRBV6-1 and TRBJ1-2; D is uncertain. There are 12 residues in the CDR3. From germline, CDR1 is MNHNS and CDR2 SASEGT. With 10 bases removed from V and 3 bases from J, the gap between germline ends came to 12 bases. CDR3 sequence: CATSRRDYGYTF. The CDR3 nucleotides are TGTGCCACCTCGAGGCGGGACTATGGCTACACCTTC.

The chain couples TRBV5-3 to TRBJ2-7; 10 nucleotides match TRBD2. TRBV5-3 is assigned to the ORF class and has an uncertain function. With 4 bases clipped from V and 2 bases from J, the junction kept 6 bases outside the gene matches. The CDR3 runs to 15 residues. CDR3 loop: CARSSGLAETYEQYF. The CDR3 nucleotides read TGTGCCAGAAGCAGCGGACTAGCGGAGACCTACGAGCAGTACTTC.